Shown below are 29 T cell receptor beta chains from a single sample sequenced in a study of CD8 T cells in Susac syndrome. Reverse transcription of roughly 0.45 to 1 ug RNA used random hexamers. TCRdb analysed the immunoSEQ multiplex PCR reads with MiXCR anew, one entry per CDR3 protein. The data contain 150,000 or so distinct CDR3 sequences, around 93% of them seen just once; the ten biggest clones take up roughly 0.14%. The specimen sequenced was CD4+ T cells from PBMCs. These receptors were taken from a human donor with Susac syndrome.

In DNA, the CDR3 is TGTGCCAGCAGTGCCTTAGGCAGCCTCCTTCGCGGCTACACCTTC. It encodes CASSALGSLLRGYTF. The genes are TRBV9 and TRBJ1-2; D not certain. Germline CDR1 and CDR2: SGDLS and YYNGEE. The CDR3 is made up of 15 amino acids. V gave up 5 bases and J gave up 8 bases, with 22 bases separating them.

J is TRBJ1-1 and V is TRBV18; maybe TRBD1 (5 bases). CDR3 length: 15 residues. The V gene's germline CDR1 is KGHSH and CDR2 LQKENI. V was cut by 3 bases and J by 1 base, with 12 bases left in between. The CDR3 loop reads CASSPKTVPNTEAFF. The DNA of the CDR3 is TGTGCCAGCTCACCGAAGACAGTACCGAACACTGAAGCTTTCTTT. Using reference TRBV18 and TRBJ1-1 for the parts outside the CDR3, the full variable domain is NAGVMQNPRHLVRRRGQEARLRCSPMKGHSHVYWYRQLPEEGLKFMVYLQKENIIDESGMPKERFSAEFPKEGPSILRIQQVVRGDSAAYFCASSPKTVPNTEAFFGQGTRLTVV.

The CDR3 sequence: CSAFARGTEAFF. CDR3 nucleotides: TGCAGCGCCTTTGCCCGTGGGACTGAAGCTTTCTTT. This chain joins TRBV29-1 and TRBJ1-1; D unresolved. V lost 7 bases and J 5 bases, leaving 14 bases between the germline ends. Germline V gives CDR1 SQVTM, CDR2 ANQGSEA. This CDR3 spans 12 amino acids.

The count of this clonotype is one. This sequence joins TRBV23-1 and TRBJ1-1, with 7 bases identical to TRBD1. TRBV23-1 is classed as an ORF, of uncertain function. The CDR3 has 14 amino acids. The V and J ends lost 11 bases and 6 bases, in that order; junction bases with no gene match: 15. The CDR3 sequence is CAGPHQGEFAEAFF. CDR3 in DNA: TGCGCCGGCCCCCACCAGGGGGAGTTCGCTGAAGCTTTCTTT.

The chain joins TRBV2 to TRBJ1-1, with a possible D match to TRBD1 (6 bases). From germline, CDR1 is SNHLY and CDR2 FYNNEI. The V gene lost 2 bases and the J gene lost 0 bases, with 13 bases spanning the gap. This CDR3 has 16 residues. The CDR3 is CASSERRWDMNTEAFF. In nucleotides, the CDR3 is TGTGCCAGCAGTGAAAGACGGTGGGACATGAACACTGAAGCTTTCTTT.

The V and J genes are TRBV7-8 and TRBJ1-1, with D possibly TRBD1 on 6 matching bases. V gave up 8 bases and J gave up 3 bases, with 16 bases separating them. CDR1 is SGHVS and CDR2 is FQNEAQ in the germline V gene. The length of the CDR3 is 14 residues. Here the CDR3 reads CASFRRGADTEAFF. CDR3 sequence (DNA): TGTGCCAGCTTTCGACGGGGGGCGGACACTGAAGCTTTCTTT.

The V and J genes are TRBV10-3 and TRBJ1-2; no firm D call. The CDR3 length is 15 residues. Per germline, CDR1 ENHRY and CDR2 SYGVKD. The V gene lost 1 base and the J gene lost 8 bases, with 17 bases spanning the gap. Written as DNA, the CDR3 is TGTGCCATCAGTGAGTTAAAGAGTGAATCGAGAGGCTACACCTTC. This encodes CAISELKSESRGYTF.

The rearrangement links TRBV30 to TRBJ1-2; no clear D. This CDR3 comprises 14 residues. V lost 4 bases to trimming and J lost 4 bases, with 16 bases between them. Germline V lookup: CDR1 GTSNPN, CDR2 SVGIG (reference sequence). The CDR3 region is CAWTPGGSIYGYTF. In DNA form, the CDR3 reads TGTGCCTGGACCCCGGGCGGGAGTATCTATGGCTACACCTTC. Variable domain in full (rest from reference TRBV30 and TRBJ1-2): SQTIHQWPATLVQPVGSPLSLECTVEGTSNPNLYWYRQAAGRGLQLLFYSVGIGQISSEVPQNLSASRPQDRQFILSSKKLLLSDSGFYLCAWTPGGSIYGYTFGSGTRLTVV.

This clonotype was picked up one time. This sequence joins TRBV4-1 and TRBJ2-7; 9 nucleotides agree with TRBD2. The CDR3 runs to 15 residues. CDR1 is MGHRA, CDR2 YSYEKL, per germline. V was pared by 1 base and J by 2 bases, with 3 bases of the junction left unmatched. CDR3: CASSQVPSGTYEQYF. CDR3 coding DNA: TGCGCCAGCAGCCAAGTTCCTAGCGGGACCTACGAGCAGTACTTC.

The chain joins TRBV4-1 to TRBJ2-7; 8 bases match TRBD2. J was trimmed by 5 bases and V by 1 base; bases with no gene match: 13. The CDR3 is made up of 17 amino acids. From germline, CDR1 is MGHRA and CDR2 YSYEKL. Here the CDR3 reads CASSQVDLGLVNNEQYF. The DNA of the CDR3 is TGCGCCAGCAGCCAAGTAGACTTGGGACTAGTTAACAACGAGCAGTACTTC.

Written as DNA, the CDR3 is TGTGCCAGCAGCGGATCCAGTAGCTACACCTTC. It yields the protein CASSGSSSYTF. The chain is built from TRBV5-6 and TRBJ1-2, with no clear D. CDR3 length equals 11 residues. Germline V CDR1 and CDR2: SGHDT, YYEEEE. V was trimmed by 4 bases and J by 9 bases, leaving 10 bases between them.

In this sample, this clonotype turned up once. Here the CDR3 reads CASSQSGGGRNTEAFF. The CDR3 region has the DNA TGCGCCAGCAGTCAATCAGGAGGGGGCCGGAACACTGAAGCTTTCTTT. The V and J genes are TRBV23-1 and TRBJ1-1, with TRBD1 matching 7 bases. TRBV23-1 is placed among ORFs of uncertain function. The CDR3 has 16 amino acids. The junction had 5 bases not matched to a gene; V was cut back by 0 bases and J by 1 base.

The chain uses TRBV6-5 and TRBJ2-5; D may be TRBD2 (5 bases). Germline V CDR1 and CDR2: MNHEY, SVGAGI. V was trimmed by 6 bases and J by 4 bases, leaving 15 bases between them. The CDR3 totals 14 residues. The CDR3 bases are TGTGCCAGCAGATCGGACGGGAACGGAGAGACCCAGTACTTC. Translated: CASRSDGNGETQYF.

The J gene is TRBJ2-2, the V gene TRBV9, with D uncertain. Germline CDR1 reads SGDLS; CDR2 reads YYNGEE. Trimming pared 0 bases from V and 6 bases from J, leaving 6 bases between. The CDR3 covers 13 residues. CDR3 sequence: CASSVAGSGELFF. The CDR3 region has the DNA TGTGCCAGCAGCGTAGCTGGCTCCGGGGAGCTGTTTTTT.

This chain uses TRBV20-1 with TRBJ1-1; tentatively, D is TRBD1 (5 bases). Trimming took off 5 bases at V and 4 bases at J, with 17 bases between the two ends. Germline assignment: CDR1 DFQATT and CDR2 SNEGSKA (reference sequence). This CDR3 is built from 14 residues. The CDR3 protein is CSALRTRAGTEAFF. As DNA, the CDR3 is TGCAGTGCTTTACGGACACGGGCGGGCACTGAAGCTTTCTTT.

The V and J genes are TRBV5-6 and TRBJ1-2; TRBD1 might be the D (5 bases). The CDR3 runs to 17 residues. Trimming stripped 1 base from V and 2 bases from J, with 18 bases between. CDR1 and CDR2 from the germline V gene are SGHDT and YYEEEE. CDR3 nucleotides: TGTGCCAGCAGCTTGCCCCAGGGTAATCGCCTGAACTATGGCTACACCTTC. Protein: CASSLPQGNRLNYGYTF.

This clonotype was recorded only once. This chain uses TRBV7-2 with TRBJ2-5; 15 nucleotides match TRBD2. CDR1 is SGHTA, CDR2 FQGNSA, per germline. V dropped 1 base and J dropped 4; count of bases not matched to a gene: 10. This CDR3 region has 19 residues. In DNA form, the CDR3 reads TGTGCCAGCAGCTTAGTTAGGACTAGCGGGAGGGCCAGGGGAGAGACCCAGTACTTC. This gives the protein CASSLVRTSGRARGETQYF.

The V gene is TRBV5-1, the J gene TRBJ1-6, with D maybe TRBD1 (5 bases). CDR3 size: 12 residues. Germline CDR1 reads SGHRS; CDR2 reads YFSETQ. Deletions cut 6 bases from V and 6 bases from J, with 7 bases between. The CDR3 DNA reads TGCGCCAGCAAGGGGTCTAATTCACCCCTCCACTTT. This codes for CASKGSNSPLHF. Full variable domain (outside the CDR3, taken from reference TRBV5-1 and TRBJ1-6): KAGVTQTPRYLIKTRGQQVTLSCSPISGHRSVSWYQQTPGQGLQFLFEYFSETQRNKGNFPGRFSGRQFSNSRSEMNVSTLELGDSALYLCASKGSNSPLHFGNGTRLTVT.

This clonotype came up once. This chain uses TRBV9 with TRBJ2-1; 7 bases line up with TRBD2. CDR1 is SGDLS and CDR2 is YYNGEE in the germline V gene. The V segment lost 0 bases and the J segment 2 bases; nucleotides outside the gene matches: 5. This CDR3 is built from 16 residues. The DNA for the CDR3 is TGTGCCAGCAGCGTAGAAGCAGCGGGAACCTACAATGAGCAGTTCTTC. It specifies CASSVEAAGTYNEQFF.

The chain links TRBV11-2 to TRBJ2-3, with a weak D call TRBD1 (6 bases). The CDR3 loop spans 18 amino acids. Germline assignment: CDR1 SGHAT and CDR2 FQNNGV. The ends were cut back, 3 bases at V and 1 base at J, with 20 bases in the middle. CDR3 sequence (DNA): TGTGCCAGCAGCTTCACCAGGAACAGGGTACGGGGCACAGATACGCAGTATTTT. It specifies CASSFTRNRVRGTDTQYF.

V gene TRBV9 combines with J gene TRBJ1-2; D gene uncertain. Germline-derived CDR1 and CDR2 are SGDLS and YYNGEE. V dropped 3 bases and J dropped 7 bases, with 22 bases sitting between them. The length of the CDR3 is 16 residues. The CDR3 spells CASSERTGSTRGGYTF. In DNA form, the CDR3 reads TGTGCCAGCAGCGAGCGTACGGGATCAACCCGGGGTGGCTACACCTTC. Full variable domain (remainder filled in from reference TRBV9 and TRBJ1-2): DSGVTQTPKHLITATGQRVTLRCSPRSGDLSVYWYQQSLDQGLQFLIQYYNGEERAKGNILERFSAQQFPDLHSELNLSSLELGDSALYFCASSERTGSTRGGYTFGSGTRLTVV.

In this sample, this clonotype turned up a few times. The genes are TRBV24-1 and TRBJ1-2; 7 bases match TRBD1. Germline CDR1 is KGHDR and CDR2 is SFDVKD. J lost 3 bases, V lost 6 bases, and 3 bases had no gene match. The CDR3 runs 13 residues. The DNA for the CDR3 is TGTGCCACCAGTCCCAGGGGGGACTATGGCTACACCTTC. Amino acids: CATSPRGDYGYTF.

The J gene is TRBJ2-6, the V gene TRBV30; D is ambiguous. The V end lost 4 bases, the J end lost 0 bases, and 7 bases lay between the germline ends. CDR1 is GTSNPN, CDR2 SVGIG, per germline (reference sequence). The CDR3 has 14 amino acids. CDR3 region: CAWIGYSGANVLTF. DNA for the CDR3: TGTGCCTGGATCGGGTACTCTGGGGCCAACGTCCTGACTTTC.

The rearrangement links TRBV4-1 to TRBJ2-5; TRBD2 might be the D (6 bases). With 5 bases removed from V and 9 bases from J, the gap between germline ends came to 22 bases. CDR1 is MGHRA and CDR2 is YSYEKL in the germline V gene. This CDR3 contains 15 residues. The DNA for the CDR3 is TGCGCCAGCAGCGACCGGGCCCGCGGGGATGGGGCCCAGTACTTC. It codes for CASSDRARGDGAQYF.

This sequence joins TRBV7-9 and TRBJ1-2; TRBD1 matches 7 bases. Germline loops: CDR1 SEHNR, CDR2 FQNEAQ (reference sequence). CDR3 size: 14 residues. J lost 8 bases, V lost 0 bases, and 6 bases had no gene match. CDR3 DNA sequence: TGTGCCAGCAGCTTAGCGCAGGGGGAGAGAGGCTACACCTTC. Its protein product is CASSLAQGERGYTF.

The genes are TRBV25-1 and TRBJ2-7; maybe TRBD1 (6 bases). Germline CDR1 is MGHDK and CDR2 is SYGVNS. This CDR3 has 14 amino acids. V lost 3 bases to trimming and J lost 3 bases, with 12 bases between them. The CDR3 DNA sequence: TGTGCCAGCAGTGACCCCCTCAGGGGCTACGAGCAGTACTTC. Translated, it gives CASSDPLRGYEQYF.

The chain has TRBV20-1 and TRBJ2-3, with TRBD2 matching over 10 bases. CDR3 length: 18 residues. V dropped 0 bases and J dropped 0; count of bases not matched to a gene: 9. Germline-derived CDR1 and CDR2 are DFQATT and SNEGSKA (reference sequence). The CDR3 sequence: CSAREVLAGRTSTDTQYF. Written as DNA, the CDR3 is TGCAGTGCTAGAGAGGTACTAGCGGGACGAACTAGCACAGATACGCAGTATTTT.

The rearrangement uses TRBV30 and TRBJ1-6, with no clear D. The V gene lost 5 bases and the J gene lost 10 bases, with 9 bases spanning the gap. CDR1 and CDR2 (germline): GTSNPN, SVGIG (reference sequence). This CDR3 region has 11 residues. The CDR3 sequence: CAWRAASPLHF. The CDR3 nucleotides read TGTGCCTGGCGGGCAGCATCACCCCTCCACTTT.

The chain couples TRBV18 to TRBJ1-1; 7 positions match TRBD1. The CDR3 runs to 15 residues. Germline V lookup: CDR1 KGHSH, CDR2 LQKENI. Trimming cost V 2 bases and J 1 base; bases outside gene matches: 4. The CDR3 nucleotides read TGTGCCAGCTCACCAATGGGGACAGAGAACACTGAAGCTTTCTTT. This sequence encodes CASSPMGTENTEAFF.